The subject of this entry is one T cell receptor beta chain. Used for diagnoses were clinical symptoms, serum thyroxine and TRAb, thyroid ultrasound and orbital computed tomography. RNA transcripts provided the source from which TCR beta CDR3 regions were amplified. The HTBI primer set drove a first-round RT-PCR of the TCR CDR3. From the multiplex PCR reads, TCRdb called clonotypes with MiXCR, one entry per CDR3 protein. The sample holds nearly 600,000 distinct CDR3 sequences, 11% to 15% seen once. The sample belongs to a study of T cells in Graves' hyperthyroidism and ophthalmopathy. Study details: Peripheral blood collection took place at initial diagnosis, before any treatment.

From germline, CDR1 is SQVTM and CDR2 ANQGSEA. V dropped 2 bases and J dropped 6; count of bases not matched to a gene: 4. The CDR3 length is 13 residues. The TCR comes from a woman aged 18-35 years with Graves' ophthalmopathy. V is TRBV29-1 and J is TRBJ1-2; 9 bases line up with TRBD1. Sample: blood. CDR3 sequence (DNA): TGCAGCGTTGAAACAGGGGGCCGCAATGGCTACACCTTC. Protein product: CSVETGGRNGYTF. Full variable domain (rest looked up from reference TRBV29-1 and TRBJ1-2): SAVISQKPSRDICQRGTSLTIQCQVDSQVTMMFWYRQQPGQSLTLIATANQGSEATYESGFVIDKFPISRPNLTFSTLTVSNMSPEDSSIYLCSVETGGRNGYTFGSGTRLTVV.